These 20 T cell receptor beta chains were all obtained from the same sample, sequenced in a study of pediatric ulcerative colitis. Here immunoSEQ multiplex PCR was the method, and the copy in TCRdb shows in-frame clones only, minus some. The data show about 64,000 clones, approximately 87% seen once. Sequenced sample: blood. The receptors were gathered from a boy between 10 and 17 years old with severe ulcerative colitis.

The chain uses TRBV7-8 and TRBJ2-5; 8 bases fit TRBD2. V lost 0 bases, J lost 7 bases, and 4 bases stayed unmatched. CDR1 is SGHVS and CDR2 is FQNEAQ in the germline V gene. This CDR3 comprises 14 residues. CDR3 bases: TGTGCCAGCAGCTTAGCGAATCGGGGGGGGACCCAGTACTTC. Translated, it gives CASSLANRGGTQYF.

The chain employs TRBV29-1 and TRBJ2-7; D is perhaps TRBD1 or TRBD2 (5 bases each). Trimming removed 8 bases from V and 5 bases from J, with 13 bases in between. The CDR3 is made up of 11 amino acids. Per the germline V gene, CDR1 is SQVTM and CDR2 is ANQGSEA. The CDR3 reads CSYLRGDEQYF. The CDR3 nucleotides are TGCAGCTACCTGCGAGGGGACGAGCAGTACTTC.

The chain links TRBV4-3 to TRBJ2-1; TRBD1 is a possible D gene (5 bases). Trimming stripped 1 base from V and 3 bases from J, with 16 bases between. This CDR3 is 17 amino acids long. Per germline, CDR1 LGHNA and CDR2 YSLEER. CDR3 coding DNA: TGCGCCAGCAGCCAAGGACAGCCCAAGCTTCACTACAATGAGCAGTTCTTC. Its protein is CASSQGQPKLHYNEQFF.

The chain combines TRBV18 with TRBJ1-2; D unresolved. The CDR3 loop spans 11 amino acids. V lost 5 bases and J lost 8, with 9 bases in between. Per germline, CDR1 KGHSH and CDR2 LQKENI. The CDR3 sequence is CASSDLVGYTF. CDR3 DNA sequence: TGTGCCAGCTCAGATCTAGTAGGCTACACCTTC.

The chain recombines TRBV6-1 with TRBJ1-1, with TRBD1 as a possible D gene (6 bases). Trimming took off 5 bases at V and 0 bases at J, with 13 bases between the two ends. CDR1 is MNHNS, CDR2 SASEGT, per germline. The CDR3 covers 15 residues. The CDR3 is CASSRGTGLNTEAFF. In DNA, the CDR3 is TGTGCCAGCAGTAGGGGAACAGGGCTGAACACTGAAGCTTTCTTT.

The gene calls are TRBV11-3 and TRBJ2-7, with D hard to call. The CDR3 consists of 14 residues. V lost 3 bases and J 2 bases, leaving 11 bases between the germline ends. Germline V gene data show CDR1 as SGHNT and CDR2 as YENEEA. In DNA form, the CDR3 reads TGTGCCAGCAGCTTTGCTCTAGTCCCCTACGAGCAGTACTTC. Encoded protein: CASSFALVPYEQYF.

The rearrangement uses TRBV19 and TRBJ2-7; tentatively, D is TRBD1 (5 bases). The CDR3 contains 13 residues. Trimming took 5 bases from V and 6 from J, leaving 14 bases between them. Germline V CDR1 and CDR2: LNHDA, SQIVND (reference sequence). The CDR3 coding sequence is TGTGCCAGTAGTTATTCAGGGCGGAGCGAGCAGTACTTC. Protein: CASSYSGRSEQYF.

V is TRBV4-3 and J is TRBJ1-2; D is possibly TRBD1 (5 bases). Germline-derived CDR1 and CDR2 are LGHNA and YSLEER. Deletions cut 0 bases from V and 3 bases from J, with 14 bases between. The CDR3 runs to 16 residues. The CDR3, as DNA: TGCGCCAGCAGCCAAGATTATGAGGGGCCGGACTATGGCTACACCTTC. Translating it yields CASSQDYEGPDYGYTF.

The chain joins TRBV6-5 to TRBJ2-2; weak D call: TRBD2 (5 bases). The V end was cut by 10 bases, the J end by 2 bases, with 14 bases between. Germline assignment: CDR1 MNHEY and CDR2 SVGAGI. This CDR3 is 14 amino acids long. The CDR3 coding sequence is TGTGCCACCGCGGACGGGGTTAACACCGGGGAGCTGTTTTTT. Encoded protein: CATADGVNTGELFF.

The chain uses TRBV7-9 and TRBJ1-1, with TRBD1 matching over 7 bases. Germline V lookup: CDR1 SEHNR, CDR2 FQNEAQ (reference sequence). The J segment lost 5 bases and the V segment lost 5 bases, leaving 14 bases of the junction unmatched. The CDR3 spans 16 residues. CDR3 protein: CASSPKPGQKVTEAFF. The CDR3 DNA is TGTGCCAGCAGCCCTAAACCGGGACAGAAGGTTACTGAAGCTTTCTTT.

The rearrangement uses TRBV27 and TRBJ2-7, with D possibly being TRBD1 (6 bases). The germline V and J ends were trimmed by 2 bases and 6 bases, with 14 bases remaining between them. In germline, CDR1 is MNHEY, CDR2 SMNVEV (reference sequence). The CDR3 has 14 residues. CDR3 protein: CASSLGGGHLEQYF. DNA for the CDR3: TGTGCCAGCAGTTTAGGGGGCGGACACCTCGAGCAGTACTTC.

The chain carries TRBV2 and TRBJ1-1; TRBD1 matches 7 bases. The germline V gene has CDR1 SNHLY and CDR2 FYNNEI. J gave up 0 bases and V 6 bases, and 7 bases lay outside the gene matches. The CDR3 has 15 amino acids. In DNA, the CDR3 is TGTGCCAGCAGCTCGGGCAGGGGGGTGAACACTGAAGCTTTCTTT. Its translation is CASSSGRGVNTEAFF.

The chain carries TRBV7-9 and TRBJ2-7; TRBD1 is a possible D gene (5 bases). V was shortened by 5 bases and J by 6 bases, with 23 bases between the two germline ends. From germline, CDR1 is SEHNR and CDR2 FQNEAQ (reference sequence). This CDR3 is 16 amino acids long. The CDR3 is CASSPLTPDGQLEQYF. The CDR3 nucleotides read TGTGCCAGCAGCCCCCTCACCCCGGACGGACAACTCGAGCAGTACTTC. Supplemented by reference TRBV7-9 and TRBJ2-7, the full variable domain reads DTGVSQNPRHKITKRGQNVTFRCDPISEHNRLYWYRQTLGQGPEFLTYFQNEAQLEKSRLLSDRFSAERPKGSFSTLEIQRTEQGDSAMYLCASSPLTPDGQLEQYFGPGTRLTVT.

This chain joins TRBV2 and TRBJ2-3; D unclear. V was clipped by 7 bases and J by 3 bases, with 11 bases between them. Germline V CDR1 and CDR2: SNHLY, FYNNEI. This CDR3 has 13 residues. In nucleotides, the CDR3 is TGTGCCAGCACCATGGTCCCAACAGATACGCAGTATTTT. Residues: CASTMVPTDTQYF.

The rearrangement joins TRBV25-1 to TRBJ1-4; weak D call: TRBD1 (6 bases). Per germline, CDR1 MGHDK and CDR2 SYGVNS. The CDR3 covers 14 residues. V gave up 6 bases and J gave up 10 bases, with 18 bases separating them. CDR3 in DNA: TGTGCCAGCAGATCGGACAGTTCTGTGGGAAAACTGTTTTTT. Its translation is CASRSDSSVGKLFF.

This clone was seen only a few times. V is TRBV30 and J is TRBJ2-3; D call uncertain. With 1 base removed from V and 0 bases from J, the gap between germline ends came to 17 bases. The germline V gene encodes CDR1 GTSNPN and CDR2 SVGIG (reference sequence). CDR3 length: 17 amino acids. CDR3 in amino acids: CAWSASPRDPSTDTQYF. The CDR3 nucleotides are TGTGCCTGGAGTGCATCTCCTAGGGATCCTAGCACAGATACGCAGTATTTT.

In its sample, this clone was seen a few times. CDR3 protein: CASSQDPGRWNTEAFF. As DNA, the CDR3 is TGCGCCAGCAGCCAAGATCCCGGCAGGTGGAACACTGAAGCTTTCTTT. This sequence joins TRBV4-1 and TRBJ1-1; D gene uncertain. This CDR3 contains 16 residues. Germline V gene lookup returns CDR1 MGHRA and CDR2 YSYEKL. The V end lost 0 bases, the J end lost 1 base, and 12 bases lay between the germline ends.

This chain uses TRBV30 with TRBJ2-3, with TRBD1 matching 7 bases. V dropped 2 bases and J dropped 3; count of bases not matched to a gene: 14. The CDR3 length is 17 residues. Germline V gene data show CDR1 as GTSNPN and CDR2 as SVGIG (reference sequence). CDR3 nucleotide sequence: TGTGCCTGGAGTCTAACACCCGGGACAGCGTTTACAGATACGCAGTATTTT. It translates to CAWSLTPGTAFTDTQYF. Full variable domain (rest looked up from reference TRBV30 and TRBJ2-3): SQTIHQWPATLVQPVGSPLSLECTVEGTSNPNLYWYRQAAGRGLQLLFYSVGIGQISSEVPQNLSASRPQDRQFILSSKKLLLSDSGFYLCAWSLTPGTAFTDTQYFGPGTRLTVL.

There are a few counts of this clone. The CDR3 reads CASSQDWTSGSNEQFF. The CDR3 region has the DNA TGTGCCAGCAGCCAAGATTGGACTAGCGGGAGCAATGAGCAGTTCTTC. The rearrangement uses TRBV4-2 and TRBJ2-1; TRBD2 agrees at 13 bases. CDR1 LGHNA and CDR2 YNFKEQ come from the germline V gene. The CDR3 is made up of 16 amino acids. V lost 0 bases to trimming and J lost 6 bases; unmatched junction nucleotides: 2.

This chain uses TRBV7-9 with TRBJ2-1; 12 bases fit TRBD2. This CDR3 has 16 amino acids. V dropped 5 bases and J dropped 8; count of bases not matched to a gene: 10. Germline CDR1 is SEHNR and CDR2 is FQNEAQ (reference sequence). In nucleotides, the CDR3 is TGTGCCAGCAGCACCAGGACTAGCGGGACGATGGATGAGCAGTTCTTC. This gives the protein CASSTRTSGTMDEQFF.